The 4 T cell receptor beta chains listed next were all sequenced from one sample in a study of cytomegalovirus exposure and HLA in healthy donors. Use of 60 Vbeta and 13 Jbeta primers characterized the PCR. The repertoire was sequenced with immunoSEQ multiplex PCR; TCRdb's copy has only in-frame clones and lacks some. Seen here are over 150,000 clones, about 82% observed once, and the top ten hold roughly 7.7%. Sequencing input: PBMCs. Every receptor here comes from a woman aged 25 to 39 in good health and CMV-seropositive.

V and J are TRBV5-1 and TRBJ2-7; the match to TRBD1 covers 7 bases. The CDR3 is 15 residues long. Trimming at V came to 3 bases and at J to 7 bases, leaving 13 bases not matched to a gene. Germline assignment: CDR1 SGHRS and CDR2 YFSETQ. CDR3 region: CASSSGDRASQEQYF. CDR3 coding DNA: TGCGCCAGCAGCTCGGGCGACAGGGCATCTCAGGAGCAGTACTTC.

V usage is TRBV19 and J usage is TRBJ1-5; 8 positions agree with TRBD1. Germline V lookup: CDR1 LNHDA, CDR2 SQIVND (reference sequence). The CDR3 length is 16 residues. V gave up 7 bases and J gave up 7 bases; unmatched junction bases: 15. The CDR3: CASNDAGTGGRQPQHF. As DNA, the CDR3 is TGTGCCAGTAACGACGCCGGGACAGGAGGGAGACAGCCCCAGCATTTT.

Details on this clone: Other DNA sequences in this sample translate to the same CDR3. The chain uses TRBV28 and TRBJ2-7; possible D gene TRBD2, 5 bases. Trimming stripped 5 bases from V and 4 bases from J, with 9 bases between. Germline CDR1 reads MDHEN; CDR2 reads SYDVKM. The CDR3 runs 12 residues. The CDR3 coding sequence is TGTGCCAGCAGTCTCCCGGGGTACGAGCAGTACTTC. Translation: CASSLPGYEQYF.

The chain joins TRBV28 to TRBJ1-2; TRBD1 matches at 8 bases. The junction had 10 bases not matched to a gene; V was cut back by 3 bases and J by 4 bases. The CDR3 extends over 16 amino acids. Germline V gene data show CDR1 as MDHEN and CDR2 as SYDVKM. CDR3 residues: CASSFISGTGTYGYTF. The CDR3 DNA reads as TGTGCCAGCAGTTTCATCTCCGGGACAGGTACCTATGGCTACACCTTC.